This T cell receptor beta chain was found in a study of control samples from healthy donors and cancer patients. Some clones are missing from TCRdb's copy, which holds only in-frame ones; the method was immunoSEQ multiplex PCR. Of about 120,000 clones listed, 87% are singletons. The ends were cut back, 11 bases at V and 5 bases at J, with 16 bases in the middle. Germline lookup yields CDR1 ENHRY and CDR2 SYGVKD. The CDR3 totals 13 residues. The receptor's source is a man aged 25-45 years in good health. The rearrangement uses TRBV10-3 and TRBJ2-1; TRBD1 might be the D (5 bases). Sequenced sample: blood. CDR3 bases: TGTGCCGTTCGACAGAACCCCAACAATGAGCAGTTCTTC. Translated, it gives CAVRQNPNNEQFF.